What follows are 15 T cell receptor beta chains derived from one specimen sequenced in a study of cytomegalovirus exposure and HLA in healthy donors. Vbeta (60) and Jbeta (13) primers were used in the PCR. Clones were read by immunoSEQ multiplex PCR, and TCRdb kept only the in-frame ones, dropping some. In all, the sample yields over 45,000 clones. The sample taken for sequencing was PBMCs. All receptors derive from a middle-aged woman in good health and CMV-seronegative.

CDR3 nucleotide sequence: TGTGCCAGTCACGCGCTCATGAACACTGAAGCTTTCTTT. Translation: CASHALMNTEAFF. The chain carries TRBV7-9 and TRBJ1-1; no clear D. Per the germline V gene, CDR1 is SEHNR and CDR2 is FQNEAQ (reference sequence). The CDR3 spans 13 residues. The ends were cut back, 9 bases at V and 0 bases at J, with 11 bases in the middle.

V and J are TRBV5-4 and TRBJ2-1, with D possibly matching TRBD2 (6 bases). The CDR3 contains 20 residues. Germline V lookup: CDR1 SGHNT, CDR2 YYREEE (reference sequence). V lost 6 bases, J lost 7 bases, and 35 bases lay in between. As DNA, the CDR3 is TGTGCCAGCATCTCACCCGGAAAGGGGTTGGAGGGAGAGAGAGGGAATGAGCAGTTCTTC. It codes for CASISPGKGLEGERGNEQFF.

The chain employs TRBV4-1 and TRBJ2-3; tentative D call: TRBD1 (6 bases). The length of the CDR3 is 16 residues. Trimming removed 4 bases from V and 0 bases from J, with 14 bases in between. Germline CDR1 MGHRA, CDR2 YSYEKL. The CDR3 loop reads CASSLTGTASTDTQYF. DNA of the CDR3: TGCGCCAGCAGCCTAACAGGGACCGCTAGCACAGATACGCAGTATTTT.

V usage is TRBV4-1 and J usage is TRBJ2-1; 7 bases line up with TRBD2. The CDR3 is 16 amino acids. V lost 0 bases, J lost 2 bases, and 4 bases stayed unmatched. CDR1 and CDR2 from the germline V gene are MGHRA and YSYEKL. DNA of the CDR3: TGCGCCAGCAGCCAAGATAGCGGGTGGACCTACAATGAGCAGTTCTTC. This translates into CASSQDSGWTYNEQFF.

The chain links TRBV4-2 to TRBJ2-7; D possibly corresponds to TRBD2 (5 bases). The CDR3 is 18 amino acids. Germline V gene data show CDR1 as LGHNA and CDR2 as YNFKEQ. The V end was cut by 1 base, the J end by 2 bases, with 21 bases between. The CDR3 protein is CASSQGPRGPGRAYEQYF. The CDR3 DNA follows: TGTGCCAGCAGCCAAGGCCCCCGGGGTCCGGGCAGAGCCTACGAGCAGTACTTC.

J is TRBJ1-1 and V is TRBV9, with D unresolved. This CDR3 is 13 amino acids long. In germline, CDR1 is SGDLS, CDR2 YYNGEE. Trimming stripped 1 base from V and 5 bases from J, with 9 bases between. This CDR3 reads CASSVRIETEAFF. The CDR3 bases are TGTGCCAGCAGCGTACGAATCGAGACTGAAGCTTTCTTT.

This rearrangement joins TRBV7-3 to TRBJ2-2, with 7 positions matching TRBD2. In germline, CDR1 is SGHTA, CDR2 FQGTGA. Trimming cost V 5 bases and J 5 bases; bases outside gene matches: 11. This CDR3 is 16 amino acids long. CDR3 sequence: CASSPPGGEMTGELFF. In nucleotides, the CDR3 is TGTGCCAGCAGCCCGCCGGGAGGAGAGATGACCGGGGAGCTGTTTTTT. Based on the CDR3 plus reference TRBV7-3 and TRBJ2-2, the full variable domain is GAGVSQTPSNKVTEKGKYVELRCDPISGHTALYWYRQSLGQGPEFLIYFQGTGAADDSGLPNDRFFAVRPEGSVSTLKIQRTERGDSAVYLCASSPPGGEMTGELFFGEGSRLTVL.

The chain couples TRBV4-2 to TRBJ2-5; TRBD2 agrees at 11 bases. The CDR3 extends over 16 amino acids. Trimming took 4 bases from V and 0 from J; bases not matched to a gene: 4. Germline V gives CDR1 LGHNA, CDR2 YNFKEQ. In DNA, the CDR3 is TGTGCCAGCAGCCGATTAGCGGGGGGGTACCAAGAGACCCAGTACTTC. It yields the protein CASSRLAGGYQETQYF.

The chain uses TRBV6-5 and TRBJ2-7; 7 bases map to TRBD1. The CDR3 totals 14 residues. V was pared by 2 bases and J by 4 bases, with 5 bases of the junction left unmatched. Germline assignment: CDR1 MNHEY and CDR2 SVGAGI. CDR3 bases: TGTGCCAGCAGTTACAACGACAGGGTGTACGAGCAGTACTTC. As protein: CASSYNDRVYEQYF.

The chain uses TRBV30 and TRBJ2-1; TRBD2 agrees at 8 bases. Germline loops: CDR1 GTSNPN, CDR2 SVGIG (reference sequence). The CDR3 runs 15 residues. V was clipped by 0 bases and J by 7 bases; unmatched bases: 8. The chain's CDR3 is CAWSVGTSGGNEQFF. CDR3 nucleotide sequence: TGTGCCTGGAGTGTCGGAACTAGCGGCGGGAATGAGCAGTTCTTC.

The CDR3 protein is CASSLQGAHGSPLHF. The DNA for the CDR3 is TGTGCCAGCAGCCTACAGGGGGCGCATGGGTCACCCCTCCACTTT. The chain couples TRBV7-2 to TRBJ1-6; TRBD1 matches at 9 bases. Germline CDR1 and CDR2: SGHTA and FQGNSA. CDR3 length: 15 residues. After removal of 5 bases from V and 10 bases from J, the junction contained 9 bases not matched to a gene.

The chain uses TRBV25-1 and TRBJ1-4; D possibly corresponds to TRBD1 (5 bases). This CDR3 comprises 11 residues. V gave up 2 bases and J gave up 12 bases, with 7 bases separating them. Germline loops: CDR1 MGHDK, CDR2 SYGVNS. CDR3: CASSEKGELFF. The CDR3 DNA is TGTGCCAGCAGTGAAAAAGGGGAACTGTTTTTT.

The chain carries TRBV7-3 and TRBJ1-2, with a tentative D call TRBD1 (5 bases). The CDR3 runs to 13 residues. Germline CDR1 is SGHTA and CDR2 is FQGTGA. V dropped 3 bases and J dropped 8 bases, with 13 bases sitting between them. The CDR3 DNA reads as TGTGCCAGCAGCTTGGGGCAGGGTCGGGGCTACACCTTC. Translating it yields CASSLGQGRGYTF. Full variable domain (remainder filled in from reference TRBV7-3 and TRBJ1-2): GAGVSQTPSNKVTEKGKYVELRCDPISGHTALYWYRQSLGQGPEFLIYFQGTGAADDSGLPNDRFFAVRPEGSVSTLKIQRTERGDSAVYLCASSLGQGRGYTFGSGTRLTVV.

Here the CDR3 reads CAWRAGGSSGNTIYF. The CDR3 coding sequence is TGTGCCTGGAGAGCAGGTGGGAGCTCTGGAAACACCATATATTTT. This rearrangement joins TRBV30 to TRBJ1-3; D is unclear. V was pared by 3 bases and J by 0 bases, with 12 bases between. The CDR3 covers 15 residues. The germline CDR1 and CDR2 sequences are GTSNPN and SVGIG (reference sequence).

The chain is built from TRBV7-9 and TRBJ2-7; D unresolved. In germline, CDR1 is SEHNR, CDR2 FQNEAQ (reference sequence). The germline V and J ends were trimmed by 5 bases and 4 bases, with 21 bases remaining between them. The CDR3 spans 16 residues. The CDR3 bases are TGTGCCAGCAGCCATAGAAGAAGAGGTGTTGAATACGAGCAGTACTTC. It encodes CASSHRRRGVEYEQYF.